Listed here are 27 T cell receptor beta chains from one sample, sequenced in a study of T cells after yellow fever vaccination. Each CDR3 protein gets one entry after TCRdb re-called the 5' RACE reads with MiXCR. The data hold roughly 160,000 distinct CDR3 sequences, with roughly a tenth observed a single time. Sequencing used CD8+ T cells sorted from PBMCs, obtained 45 days after the yellow fever booster vaccination. These receptors were taken from a man between 18 and 35 years old who received the YFV17D yellow fever vaccine.

This clonotype was detected only a few times. V usage is TRBV12-3 or TRBV12-4 and J usage is TRBJ2-1, with D perhaps TRBD2 (6 bases). V lost 7 bases and J lost 0, with 10 bases in between. This CDR3 region has 14 residues. The CDR3 protein is CASTGSVSYNEQFF. CDR3 sequence (DNA): TGTGCCAGCACCGGGAGTGTCTCCTACAATGAGCAGTTCTTC.

This chain joins TRBV5-5 and TRBJ2-7; the D gene is possibly TRBD2 (6 bases). V lost 5 bases and J 5 bases, leaving 20 bases between the germline ends. This CDR3 has 15 residues. Germline CDR1 and CDR2: SGHKS and YYEKEE (reference sequence). The CDR3 here is CASSSPGLKVHEQYV. The CDR3 DNA reads as TGTGCCAGCAGTTCACCGGGACTCAAAGTGCACGAGCAGTACGTC.

This clonotype appeared a few times. The genes are TRBV5-1 and TRBJ1-2; 8 bases fit TRBD1. This CDR3 region has 16 residues. The germline CDR1 and CDR2 sequences are SGHRS and YFSETQ. J lost 4 bases, V lost 4 bases, and 12 bases had no gene match. The DNA of the CDR3 is TGCGCCAGCAGCCCAACGACAGGGGAGAGGCCCTATGGCTACACCTTC. It encodes CASSPTTGERPYGYTF. Full variable domain (missing parts from reference TRBV5-1 and TRBJ1-2): KAGVTQTPRYLIKTRGQQVTLSCSPISGHRSVSWYQQTPGQGLQFLFEYFSETQRNKGNFPGRFSGRQFSNSRSEMNVSTLELGDSALYLCASSPTTGERPYGYTFGSGTRLTVV.

With regard to this clonotype: The junction does not match germline at one end; this may be a read error. The chain uses TRBV7-9 and TRBJ1-1; 8 bases line up with TRBD1. The CDR3 runs to 15 residues. Per the germline V gene, CDR1 is SEHNR and CDR2 is FQNEAQ (reference sequence). CDR3 amino acids: CASRLGQGLNTEAFF. CDR3 bases: TGTGCCAGCAGGTTAGGACAGGGATTGAACACTGAAGCTTTCTTT.

The rearrangement uses TRBV3-1 and TRBJ1-2; D may be TRBD1 (6 bases). This CDR3 region has 14 residues. The V gene's germline CDR1 is LGHDT and CDR2 YNNKEL (reference sequence). The V gene lost 0 bases and the J gene lost 5 bases, with 10 bases spanning the gap. The chain's CDR3 is CASSQDWTDYGYTF. CDR3 nucleotides: TGTGCCAGCAGCCAAGATTGGACAGATTATGGCTACACCTTC.

The rearrangement links TRBV28 to TRBJ2-2; TRBD1 is a possible D gene (5 bases). V gave up 5 bases and J gave up 5 bases, with 21 bases separating them. Germline V gene sequence: CDR1 MDHEN, CDR2 SYDVKM. The CDR3 covers 17 residues. The CDR3 nucleotides are TGTGCCAGCAGTATCACTTCAGGGCCATCGTGGACCGGGGAGCTGTTTTTT. As protein: CASSITSGPSWTGELFF.

This clonotype has a count of ten or more. The chain links TRBV4-1 to TRBJ1-1, with 8 bases lining up with TRBD1. The CDR3 is 15 amino acids. Germline CDR1 and CDR2: MGHRA and YSYEKL. J gave up 1 base and V 2 bases, and 3 bases lay outside the gene matches. As DNA, the CDR3 is TGCGCCAGCAGCCAAAACAGGGGGGAGAACACTGAAGCTTTCTTT. As protein: CASSQNRGENTEAFF.

This chain links TRBV27 with TRBJ2-7; 12 nucleotides match TRBD1. This CDR3 is 16 amino acids long. Germline CDR1 is MNHEY and CDR2 is SMNVEV (reference sequence). After removal of 2 bases from V and 2 bases from J, the junction contained 4 bases not matched to a gene. As DNA, the CDR3 is TGTGCCAGCAGTTTAAAGGGACAGGGGGCAACCTACGAGCAGTACGTC. Its translation: CASSLKGQGATYEQYV.

This clonotype turned up a few times. The V gene is TRBV7-9, the J gene TRBJ2-5, with unresolved D. Trimming took off 4 bases at V and 9 bases at J, with 12 bases between the two ends. This CDR3 has 12 residues. The germline V gene encodes CDR1 SEHNR and CDR2 FQNEAQ (reference sequence). CDR3 protein: CASSYEIRAQYF. As DNA, the CDR3 is TGTGCCAGCAGCTACGAAATTCGAGCCCAGTACTTC.

This clonotype was seen more than once but under ten times. Just one base apart from a much larger clone, this may be a read error. The V gene is TRBV6-2 or TRBV6-3, the J gene TRBJ2-7; D call uncertain. V was trimmed by 2 bases and J by 4 bases, leaving 3 bases between them. Germline V lookup: CDR1 MNHEY, CDR2 SVGEGT. The CDR3 has 11 amino acids. The CDR3 bases are TGTGCCAGCAGTTACGAGTACGAGCAGTACGTC. Translating gives CASSYEYEQYV.

The chain couples TRBV5-1 to TRBJ2-1; D gene uncertain. The germline V and J ends were trimmed by 1 base and 8 bases, with 7 bases remaining between them. This CDR3 has 12 residues. Germline CDR1 reads SGHRS; CDR2 reads YFSETQ. The CDR3 DNA follows: TGCGCCAGCAGCTTGTTCGGCGATGAGCAGTTCTTC. Translated: CASSLFGDEQFF.

This clonotype was counted only a few times. The V and J genes are TRBV15 and TRBJ2-3; D is ambiguous. The germline gives CDR1 LNHNV, CDR2 YYDKDF (reference sequence). The CDR3 spans 13 residues. Between the trimmed V and J ends, which lost 4 bases and 3 bases, there was a span of 8 bases. The CDR3 region has the DNA TGTGCCACCAGCACCAGAGAGACAGATACGCAGTATTTT. This translates into CATSTRETDTQYF.

This clonotype appeared a few times. The J gene is TRBJ2-5, the V gene TRBV4-3; TRBD2 might be the D (5 bases). With 1 base removed from V and 4 bases from J, the gap between germline ends came to 7 bases. There are 13 residues in the CDR3. Germline V gene sequence: CDR1 LGHNA, CDR2 YSLEER. DNA for the CDR3: TGCGCCAGCAGCCAAGGCGGGTTAGAGACCCAGTACTTC. It encodes CASSQGGLETQYF.

The V gene is TRBV5-1, the J gene TRBJ2-7; TRBD1 matches 7 bases. Germline trimming cut 4 bases from V and 5 bases from J; bases unmatched to any gene: 9. The CDR3 runs 14 residues. From germline, CDR1 is SGHRS and CDR2 YFSETQ. The CDR3 region has the DNA TGCGCCAGCAGCACAACGACAGGGTTCCACGAGCAGTACTTC. Translated, it gives CASSTTTGFHEQYF.

J is TRBJ2-1 and V is TRBV27, with D maybe TRBD2 (5 bases). The germline V and J ends were trimmed by 6 bases and 3 bases, with 12 bases remaining between them. CDR3 length equals 14 residues. Germline V CDR1 and CDR2: MNHEY, SMNVEV (reference sequence). The CDR3 bases are TGTGCCAGCAGCCGGGGTAACAACTACAATGAGCAGTTCTTC. It translates to CASSRGNNYNEQFF.

The chain recombines TRBV12-3 or TRBV12-4 with TRBJ2-7; the D gene is possibly TRBD1 (5 bases). Deletions cut 5 bases from V and 2 bases from J, with 10 bases between. The CDR3 sequence is 13 residues long. Written as DNA, the CDR3 is TGTGCCAGCAGTCCAACGACAGCCTACGAGCAGTACTTC. Translating gives CASSPTTAYEQYF.

The chain carries TRBV30 and TRBJ2-2; 10 positions agree with TRBD2. The V gene end was trimmed by 3 bases and the J gene end by 7 bases; junction bases not matched to a gene: 5. Germline CDR1 GTSNPN, CDR2 SVGIG (reference sequence). This CDR3 has 14 residues. CDR3 sequence: CAWSPLAGFGELFF. CDR3 DNA: TGTGCCTGGAGCCCACTAGCGGGGTTCGGGGAGCTGTTTTTT.

CDR3 DNA sequence: TGTGCCAGCAGCTGGCCGGGACAGGGAATTTGGAATGAAAAACTGTTTTTT. Its protein is CASSWPGQGIWNEKLFF. This chain links TRBV7-9 with TRBJ1-4; 9 positions match TRBD1. Per germline, CDR1 SEHNR and CDR2 FQNEAQ (reference sequence). The V and J ends lost 4 bases and 5 bases, in that order; junction bases with no gene match: 11. The CDR3 consists of 17 residues. The whole variable domain, filled in from reference TRBV7-9 and TRBJ1-4, reads DTGVSQNPRHKITKRGQNVTFRCDPISEHNRLYWYRQTLGQGPEFLTYFQNEAQLEKSRLLSDRFSAERPKGSFSTLEIQRTEQGDSAMYLCASSWPGQGIWNEKLFFGSGTQLSVL.

This clonotype showed up just a few times. The V and J genes are TRBV4-3 and TRBJ2-7; 8 positions agree with TRBD1. V was pared by 3 bases and J by 3 bases, with 4 bases of the junction left unmatched. This CDR3 spans 14 amino acids. The germline gives CDR1 LGHNA, CDR2 YSLEER. The CDR3 DNA sequence: TGCGCCAGCAGCCAGACAGGGGCTAACTACGAGCAGTACTTC. It yields the protein CASSQTGANYEQYF.

This clonotype was counted ten times or more. The chain links TRBV7-8 to TRBJ2-3, with unresolved D. The CDR3 is 16 residues long. Trimming took off 5 bases at V and 3 bases at J, with 18 bases between the two ends. The germline CDR1 and CDR2 sequences are SGHVS and FQNEAQ. CDR3 sequence reads: CASSESIGLLTDTQYF. Here the CDR3 DNA reads TGTGCCAGCAGCGAATCCATCGGGCTATTAACAGATACGCAGTATTTT.

CDR3 sequence: CASSQGTVLREQYV. CDR3 DNA sequence: TGCGCCAGCAGTCAAGGGACAGTTTTAAGGGAGCAGTACGTC. V gene TRBV23-1 combines with J gene TRBJ2-7, with TRBD1 matching over 7 bases. TRBV23-1 is identified as an open reading frame with a role that is uncertain. The CDR3 runs to 14 residues. V trimming: 2 bases; J trimming: 7 bases; junction bases outside the gene matches: 8.

This clonotype was counted a few times. The chain links TRBV27 to TRBJ2-4, with D perhaps given as TRBD1 or TRBD2 (6 bases each). Germline CDR1 MNHEY, CDR2 SMNVEV (reference sequence). The length of the CDR3 is 14 residues. Trimming pared 0 bases from V and 10 bases from J, leaving 13 bases between. The CDR3: CASSLSLGGQIQYF. Written as DNA, the CDR3 is TGTGCCAGCAGTTTATCGTTGGGGGGACAAATTCAGTACTTC.

This clonotype occurred many times. This chain connects TRBV6-5 to TRBJ1-2, with D uncertain. V lost 4 bases, J lost 4 bases, and 16 bases lay in between. The CDR3 is 15 amino acids. Germline loops: CDR1 MNHEY, CDR2 SVGAGI. The CDR3 nucleotides read TGTGCCAGCAGTTCCGGCGGAGGGCGAGGCTATGGCTACACCTTC. Its translation is CASSSGGGRGYGYTF.

This clonotype came up many times. The chain joins TRBV4-1 to TRBJ1-5, with D maybe TRBD1 (5 bases). CDR1 and CDR2 from the germline V gene are MGHRA and YSYEKL. V was clipped by 1 base and J by 1 base, with 8 bases between them. The CDR3 length is 15 residues. In DNA, the CDR3 is TGCGCCAGCAGCCAAGTGGGACGAAGCAATCAGCCCCAGCATTTT. It yields the protein CASSQVGRSNQPQHF.

This chain joins TRBV7-9 and TRBJ2-5, with D perhaps matching TRBD2 (5 bases). The length of the CDR3 is 14 residues. The germline V gene has CDR1 SEHNR and CDR2 FQNEAQ (reference sequence). V was trimmed by 8 bases and J by 3 bases, leaving 16 bases between them. CDR3 coding DNA: TGTGCCAGCCTGGAGCCCGGAGGCAAAGAGACCCAGTACTTC. Residues: CASLEPGGKETQYF.

This clonotype occurred a few times. The chain couples TRBV6-2 or TRBV6-3 to TRBJ1-5, with a weak D call TRBD1 (5 bases). This CDR3 spans 13 amino acids. Trimming removed 6 bases from V and 7 bases from J, with 13 bases in between. Germline values: CDR1 MNHEY, CDR2 SVGEGT. The CDR3 nucleotides are TGTGCCAGCAGGCGAGGGGCACGACAGCCCCAGCATTTT. It yields the protein CASRRGARQPQHF.

This clonotype was picked up a small number of times. The CDR3 loop is CASSDSDRSSQAFF. CDR3 nucleotides: TGCGCCAGCAGTGATTCGGACAGATCCTCTCAAGCTTTCTTT. This chain joins TRBV10-2 and TRBJ1-1, with a possible D match to TRBD1 (6 bases). The germline CDR1 and CDR2 sequences are WSHSY and SAAADI. Trimming stripped 3 bases from V and 9 bases from J, with 17 bases between. CDR3 length equals 14 residues.